Sequencing of this TCR beta chain was carried out in a study of control samples from healthy donors and cancer patients. This table comes from immunoSEQ multiplex PCR, and its TCRdb copy is limited to in-frame clones, with some not included. The top ten hold over 15% of the sample, which has 89,000 or so clones, over 75% seen once. Germline lookup yields CDR1 KGHDR and CDR2 SFDVKD. The V end was cut by 4 bases, the J end by 10 bases, with 13 bases between. The CDR3 runs to 13 residues. This chain connects TRBV24-1 to TRBJ2-1, with D perhaps TRBD1 (5 bases). The receptor was derived from a man aged 50-60 years in good health. Sequencing was done on a sample of blood. CDR3 DNA: TGTGCCACCAGTGAACCAGGGTTTGGGGAGCAGTTCTTC. Protein sequence: CATSEPGFGEQFF.